This is a list of T cell receptor beta chains from one sample in a study of blood T cell repertoires in COVID-19. Using immunoSEQ multiplex PCR, the repertoire was profiled, and TCRdb retains in-frame clones only, with some absent. The profile shows a few hundred thousand clones, about 85% of them singletons. The material sequenced was peripheral blood. The receptors originated from a man in his fifties or sixties who had recovered from COVID-19. Both conserved end residues are part of each CDR3. The D gene is left open where the match is weak. Only some rows state a clone size, as once, few, many or a class for expanded clones.

j_gene: TRBJ1-1; abundance: -; d_gene: TRBD1; v_gene: TRBV28; CDR3nt: TGTGCCAGCAGCCCTGGGGGGACAGCGAACACTGAAGCTTTCTTT; CDR3aa: CASSPGGTANTEAFF
j_gene: TRBJ1-5; abundance: -; d_gene: TRBD1; v_gene: TRBV5-6; CDR3nt: TGTGCCAGCAGCTTATTCGACAGGGAAGGTCAGCCCCAGCATTTT; CDR3aa: CASSLFDREGQPQHF
j_gene: TRBJ1-3; abundance: -; d_gene: -; v_gene: TRBV6-1; CDR3nt: TGTGCCAGCAGTGAGGGTAAAAGACAGCTGTATTTT; CDR3aa: CASSEGKRQLYF
j_gene: TRBJ2-3; abundance: -; d_gene: TRBD2; v_gene: TRBV24-1; CDR3nt: TGTGCCACCAGTGATTATCTAGCGGGGGGCACCACAGATACGCAGTATTTT; CDR3aa: CATSDYLAGGTTDTQYF
j_gene: TRBJ2-5; abundance: -; d_gene: TRBD2; v_gene: TRBV2; CDR3nt: TGTGCCAGCAGTTTTAGCGGGGCGGGAGGAGAGACCCAGTACTTC; CDR3aa: CASSFSGAGGETQYF
j_gene: TRBJ2-7; abundance: few; d_gene: TRBD1; v_gene: TRBV29-1; CDR3nt: TGCAGCGTTGTAGTCGGGACAGGGATATCCTACGAGCAGTACTTC; CDR3aa: CSVVVGTGISYEQYF
j_gene: TRBJ2-7; abundance: -; d_gene: TRBD2; v_gene: TRBV3-1/TRBV3-2; CDR3nt: TGTGCCAGCAGCACGACTAGCGGGTTTGACGAGCAGTACTTC; CDR3aa: CASSTTSGFDEQYF
j_gene: TRBJ2-3; abundance: -; d_gene: -; v_gene: TRBV5-1; CDR3nt: TGCGCCAGCAGCTTGGTTACTAACACAGATACGCAGTATTTT; CDR3aa: CASSLVTNTDTQYF
j_gene: TRBJ1-5; abundance: -; d_gene: -; v_gene: TRBV5-8; CDR3nt: TGTGCCAGCAGCCCCCGCGGGGGGTACAATCAGCCCCAGCATTTT; CDR3aa: CASSPRGGYNQPQHF
j_gene: TRBJ2-5; abundance: once; d_gene: -; v_gene: TRBV6-5; CDR3nt: TGTGCCAGCAGCCCCCGGGGGTGGGGCACCGTTAACTTC; CDR3aa: CASSPRGWGTVNF